This record looks at one T cell receptor (beta chain) sequence and its context. The clone's antigen remains unknown. No quality values exist for individual bases; no much larger clone is one base distant. Taken from the germline V gene, the CDR1 and CDR2 loops are SGHAT and FQNNGV. The CDR3, cysteine through phenylalanine, is 14 amino acids long. CDR3 DNA only is kept here, 42 bases in frame from base 1. Deletion took 4 bases off V and 6 bases off J, with a span of 14 bases between the germline ends. The sample comes from a study of T cell responses to AZD1222 COVID-19 vaccine (dated by TCRdb to about 2021). Some background on the complete study: AZD1222 recipients with second doses at about 4 weeks or about 12 weeks were pooled, because spike-specific TCR depth and breadth did not differ between schedules. TCR sequencing was performed for about 240 trial participants, of whom roughly 200 were given two doses of AZD1222 and about 25 were given two doses of MenACWY control vaccine. Trial participants were enrolled into age subgroups of 18-55, 56-69 and 70-plus years, which contained roughly 140, 27 and 60 TCR-sequenced participants, respectively.

Broader findings and caveats from the paper: Conclusions about previously exposed vaccinees were limited because only six AZD1222 recipients were SARS-CoV-2 seropositive at baseline. The 56-69-year group was small, and its depth increase did not reach significance, likely because of low power. CD4 TCRs associated with the vaccine covered the entire spike protein, and the dominant responses were in regions 160-218 and 743-854. Most participants were white British and females outnumbered males, and the authors suggested that clonal diversity may have been underestimated. Epitopes outside the regions mutated in the B.1.351 and B.1.1.7 variants were reportedly recognized by nearly half of the unique spike-specific TCRs. Because no day 14 peak-response samples were available, the repertoires could be characterized only after the peak T cell response. A significant rise in spike-specific TCR breadth and depth was observed after two AZD1222 doses relative to day 0 and relative to MenACWY recipients.

The CDR3 regions of human TCRbeta chains were analyzed by immunosequencing. Per the authors' processing: Repertoire TCRs were matched against a reference library of SARS-CoV-2-specific TCRs generated with the MIRA antigen-specificity platform. Breadth was defined as the fraction of unique TCRs that were SARS-CoV-2-associated. Depth was defined as the fraction of total T cells that were SARS-CoV-2-associated. Using the MIRA data, each spike-specific TCR was mapped to the spike region that the TCR reacts to and placed in a CD4 or CD8 class. Log10-transformed breadth and depth values were compared by one-way ANOVA with Sidak's multiple comparisons tests. TCRdb retrieved this table from immuneACCESS and kept in-frame rearrangements only. Not all clones are present; in checked studies, unresolved V genes account for under half, and no reason is known for the remainder. The DNA was the basis for D and trimming; V, J and clone size are from that table. In this sample the table shows 100,000 to 150,000 clones, 88% of which occur a single time. The ten largest clones represent roughly 8% of the sample.

According to the study, the label for this sample's time point signals: baseline before first vaccination. The vaccinee samples were drawn from two UK trials, COV001 and COV002, one of which was a single-blind randomized controlled phase 2/3 trial testing AZD1222 (ChAdOx1 nCoV-19) in healthy adults. Trial participant PBMC samples were collected at day 0 and day 28 after the second dose for TCRbeta chain sequencing. The receptor was derived from an adult in good health. Sequenced here: peripheral blood, sampled on day 0 of AZD1222 vaccination. The chain is made from TRBV11-2 and TRBJ2-3, and possibly TRBD2, on 5 matching bases. The DNA is TGTGCCAGCAGCTCGGAGGATTCTAGGGATACGCAGTATTTT. Its product reads: CASSSEDSRDTQYF.